This entry lists 14 T cell receptor beta chains sequenced from one sample in a study of T cell responses to AZD1222 COVID-19 vaccine. Assay: immunoSEQ multiplex PCR; the TCRdb copy retains only in-frame clones and omits some. Of 150,000 to 200,000 clones listed, 90% to 95% are singletons. The sample was peripheral blood, taken 28 days after the second AZD1222 dose. These receptor sequences come from an adult who received the AZD1222 COVID-19 vaccine.

The rearrangement uses TRBV5-6 and TRBJ1-5; tentative D call: TRBD1 (5 bases). The CDR3 extends over 14 amino acids. V lost 1 base to trimming and J lost 3 bases, with 8 bases between them. CDR1 SGHDT and CDR2 YYEEEE come from the germline V gene. CDR3 nucleotide sequence: TGTGCCAGCAGCTTGTCGGGGGACAATCAGCCCCAGCATTTT. This gives the protein CASSLSGDNQPQHF. Drawing the rest from reference TRBV5-6 and TRBJ1-5, the complete variable domain is DAGVTQSPTHLIKTRGQQVTLRCSPKSGHDTVSWYQQALGQGPQFIFQYYEEEERQRGNFPDRFSGHQFPNYSSELNVNALLLGDSALYLCASSLSGDNQPQHFGDGTRLSIL.

The chain links TRBV7-9 to TRBJ2-2, with 8 bases fitting TRBD1. Per germline, CDR1 SEHNR and CDR2 FQNEAQ (reference sequence). The CDR3 spans 16 residues. The V segment lost 1 base and the J segment 3 bases; nucleotides outside the gene matches: 4. The CDR3 is CASSLGTGFDTGELFF. The CDR3 DNA sequence: TGTGCCAGCAGCTTAGGGACAGGGTTCGACACCGGGGAGCTGTTTTTT.

The chain links TRBV13 to TRBJ1-1, with D perhaps TRBD1 (6 bases). The CDR3 has 12 residues. Trimming stripped 5 bases from V and 11 bases from J, with 15 bases between. Looked up from germline, CDR1 is PRHDT and CDR2 is FYEKMQ (reference sequence). The CDR3 region has the DNA TGTGCCAGCAGCCACGGCGGGGGCTGGGCTTTCTTT. Translated, it gives CASSHGGGWAFF.

This chain uses TRBV7-9 with TRBJ1-4; no clear D. Trimming left V 0 bases short and J 7 bases short, with 15 bases between. CDR1 is SEHNR and CDR2 is FQNEAQ in the germline V gene (reference sequence). The CDR3 is 16 amino acids. The CDR3 spells CASSLAYHEASEKLFF. CDR3 nucleotide sequence: TGTGCCAGCAGCTTAGCGTATCATGAAGCCTCTGAAAAACTGTTTTTT. Filled out from reference TRBV7-9 and TRBJ1-4, the complete variable domain reads DTGVSQNPRHKITKRGQNVTFRCDPISEHNRLYWYRQTLGQGPEFLTYFQNEAQLEKSRLLSDRFSAERPKGSFSTLEIQRTEQGDSAMYLCASSLAYHEASEKLFFGSGTQLSVL.

The chain couples TRBV18 to TRBJ1-3; D is uncertain. Germline-derived CDR1 and CDR2 are KGHSH and LQKENI. The CDR3 sequence is 17 residues long. V lost 1 base and J lost 0, with 13 bases in between. CDR3 coding DNA: TGTGCCAGCTCACCACTGGTCGGCAGAAACTCTGGAAACACCATATATTTT. Translation: CASSPLVGRNSGNTIYF.

V gene TRBV9 combines with J gene TRBJ1-2, with TRBD1 matching over 12 bases. The CDR3 is 13 residues long. Unmatched junction bases numbered 2, after V lost 3 bases and J lost 8 bases. Looked up from germline, CDR1 is SGDLS and CDR2 is YYNGEE. The CDR3 loop is CASSAGTGGGYTF. The CDR3 bases are TGTGCCAGCAGCGCCGGGACAGGGGGCGGCTACACCTTC. Combining the CDR3 with reference TRBV9 and TRBJ1-2 gives the whole variable domain DSGVTQTPKHLITATGQRVTLRCSPRSGDLSVYWYQQSLDQGLQFLIQYYNGEERAKGNILERFSAQQFPDLHSELNLSSLELGDSALYFCASSAGTGGGYTFGSGTRLTVV.

The chain joins TRBV7-9 to TRBJ1-4; the D is unclear. The CDR3 is made up of 10 amino acids. Germline V CDR1 and CDR2: SEHNR, FQNEAQ (reference sequence). The V end was cut by 11 bases, the J end by 6 bases, with 7 bases between. Written as DNA, the CDR3 is TGTGCCTGGGAAGATGAAAAACTGTTTTTT. Residues: CAWEDEKLFF.

The chain carries TRBV20-1 and TRBJ2-1, with D perhaps TRBD2 (5 bases). V dropped 1 base and J dropped 9 bases, with 7 bases sitting between them. The CDR3 sequence is 11 residues long. Germline V gives CDR1 DFQATT, CDR2 SNEGSKA (reference sequence). For the CDR3, the DNA is TGCAGTGCTAGAGGGAGCGGTGAGCAGTTCTTC. Translating it yields CSARGSGEQFF.

The chain recombines TRBV10-2 with TRBJ2-5; TRBD1 matches at 8 bases. This CDR3 is built from 15 residues. Trimming cost V 10 bases and J 0 bases; bases outside gene matches: 10. The germline gives CDR1 WSHSY, CDR2 SAAADI. DNA for the CDR3: TGCGCCACCCGACAGGGGACTCCGTACCAAGAGACCCAGTACTTC. Protein product: CATRQGTPYQETQYF.

This clone was seen a single time. The chain joins TRBV28 to TRBJ2-7; 7 bases map to TRBD1. CDR1 is MDHEN, CDR2 SYDVKM, per germline. The CDR3 consists of 14 residues. V lost 3 bases to trimming and J lost 4 bases; unmatched junction nucleotides: 6. CDR3 residues: CASSFSPGQYEQYF. The CDR3 region has the DNA TGTGCCAGCAGTTTTTCTCCGGGACAGTACGAGCAGTACTTC.

This clone was detected only a few times. The rearrangement links TRBV7-9 to TRBJ1-6; D is uncertain. The CDR3 has 13 residues. Germline CDR1 reads SEHNR; CDR2 reads FQNEAQ (reference sequence). Trimming removed 1 base from V and 10 bases from J, with 8 bases in between. The CDR3 nucleotides are TGTGCCAGCAGCTTAGGAGGGCTCTCACCCCTCCACTTT. This encodes CASSLGGLSPLHF.

The chain links TRBV21-1 to TRBJ1-2. TRBV21-1 is a pseudogene segment. This CDR3 spans 16 amino acids. In DNA, the CDR3 is TGTGCCAGCAGCAAAGGTGTGCGAGGCCCCCTCTATGGCTACACCTTC. Translated, it gives CASSKGVRGPLYGYTF.

V gene TRBV9 combines with J gene TRBJ2-3, with TRBD2 identical over 7 bases. Germline loops: CDR1 SGDLS, CDR2 YYNGEE. This CDR3 is built from 15 residues. Trimming removed 6 bases from V and 2 bases from J; junction bases left unmatched: 9. The CDR3 sequence: CASNPSGEATDTQYF. CDR3 coding DNA: TGTGCCAGCAACCCCAGCGGGGAGGCCACAGATACGCAGTATTTT.

The chain recombines TRBV5-8 with TRBJ1-1; perhaps TRBD1 as D (5 bases). Germline lookup yields CDR1 SGHTS and CDR2 YDEGEE. V shed 2 bases and J shed 0 bases, with 11 bases lying between them. There are 15 residues in the CDR3. CDR3 region: CASSLLGTVNTEAFF. CDR3 nucleotide sequence: TGTGCCAGCAGCTTACTGGGGACGGTGAACACTGAAGCTTTCTTT.